The 10 T cell receptor beta chains given below trace back to one sample, sequenced in a study of blood T cell repertoires in COVID-19. The table came from immunoSEQ multiplex PCR; TCRdb's copy has only in-frame clones and leaves some out. The sample holds 210,000 or so clones; around nine tenths are singletons and the top ten take around 2.8%. The sample consisted of peripheral blood. These receptor sequences come from a woman aged 60-75 years with acute or convalescent COVID-19.

The rearrangement joins TRBV6-5 to TRBJ2-4; 9 positions agree with TRBD2. The CDR3 has 15 amino acids. The junction had 9 bases not matched to a gene; V was cut back by 6 bases and J by 6 bases. CDR1 is MNHEY, CDR2 SVGAGI, per germline. Here the CDR3 reads CASSSGTSFGNIQYF. DNA for the CDR3: TGTGCCAGCAGCTCCGGGACTAGCTTTGGAAACATTCAGTACTTC.

This clone was counted once. This chain uses TRBV10-2 with TRBJ1-1, with D maybe TRBD1 (5 bases). The germline V gene encodes CDR1 WSHSY and CDR2 SAAADI. V was trimmed by 0 bases and J by 2 bases, leaving 10 bases between them. The CDR3 has 15 residues. The CDR3 loop is CASSESAGRNTEAFF. CDR3 bases: TGCGCCAGCAGTGAGTCCGCGGGACGAAACACTGAAGCTTTCTTT.

This clone was detected only a few times. This rearrangement joins TRBV7-2 to TRBJ2-6, with D perhaps matching TRBD1 (6 bases). From germline, CDR1 is SGHTA and CDR2 FQGNSA. The V end lost 1 base, the J end lost 0 bases, and 10 bases lay between the germline ends. This CDR3 has 17 amino acids. The CDR3 spells CASSLGQGSSGANVLTF. In DNA, the CDR3 is TGTGCCAGCAGCTTAGGGCAGGGGAGCTCTGGGGCCAACGTCCTGACTTTC.

V usage is TRBV18 and J usage is TRBJ1-4; 7 nucleotides align to TRBD1. The CDR3 extends over 14 amino acids. Trimming took 5 bases from V and 4 from J; bases not matched to a gene: 4. Germline CDR1 and CDR2: KGHSH and LQKENI. CDR3 amino acids: CASSIQGINEKLFF. The CDR3 nucleotides read TGTGCCAGCTCAATACAGGGGATTAATGAAAAACTGTTTTTT. The complete variable domain, with remaining parts taken from reference TRBV18 and TRBJ1-4, reads NAGVMQNPRHLVRRRGQEARLRCSPMKGHSHVYWYRQLPEEGLKFMVYLQKENIIDESGMPKERFSAEFPKEGPSILRIQQVVRGDSAAYFCASSIQGINEKLFFGSGTQLSVL.

This clone was counted once. The rearrangement joins TRBV6-2 or TRBV6-3 to TRBJ1-2; 7 nucleotides match TRBD1. Germline CDR1 reads MNHEY; CDR2 reads SVGEGT. J was trimmed by 7 bases and V by 6 bases; bases with no gene match: 8. This CDR3 has 13 residues. The CDR3 bases are TGTGCCAGCAGCCTATCGACAGGGTTTGGCTACACCTTC. Protein product: CASSLSTGFGYTF.

The J gene is TRBJ2-1, the V gene TRBV7-8; 9 nucleotides line up with TRBD1. Germline values: CDR1 SGHVS, CDR2 FQNEAQ. V shed 5 bases, J shed 12 bases, and the junction held 17 bases outside the gene matches. This CDR3 is 16 amino acids long. In nucleotides, the CDR3 is TGTGCCAGCAGCCCTAACCCCCGGACAGGGGCTACCCCGCAGTTCTTC. Its protein product is CASSPNPRTGATPQFF.

The V gene is TRBV5-1, the J gene TRBJ1-2; no definite D call. CDR1 and CDR2 from the germline V gene are SGHRS and YFSETQ. Deletions cut 0 bases from V and 4 bases from J, with 13 bases between. The CDR3 spans 15 residues. Written as DNA, the CDR3 is TGCGCCAGCAGCTTGGTGCCGGAGCCTTCCTATGGCTACACCTTC. It codes for CASSLVPEPSYGYTF.

The chain carries TRBV28 and TRBJ2-7; TRBD1 might be the D (7 bases). V gave up 6 bases and J gave up 12 bases, with 18 bases separating them. The CDR3 spans 12 residues. Germline CDR1 is MDHEN and CDR2 is SYDVKM. CDR3 sequence: CASSPGVQGLYF. As DNA, the CDR3 is TGTGCCAGCAGCCCGGGGGTACAGGGGCTGTACTTC.

The chain couples TRBV7-2 to TRBJ1-5, with D tentatively TRBD1 (5 bases). Per germline, CDR1 SGHTA and CDR2 FQGNSA. The V end lost 1 base, the J end lost 3 bases, and 10 bases lay between the germline ends. This CDR3 comprises 15 residues. The CDR3 loop reads CASSLVEGYNQPQHF. The CDR3 DNA sequence: TGTGCCAGCAGCTTAGTGGAGGGGTACAATCAGCCCCAGCATTTT.

This sequence joins TRBV6-5 and TRBJ1-3, with D tentatively TRBD1 (5 bases). The CDR3 length is 16 residues. Trimming removed 0 bases from V and 4 bases from J, with 13 bases in between. Germline CDR1 reads MNHEY; CDR2 reads SVGAGI. CDR3 amino acids: CASSYSRRQSGNTIYF. The CDR3 DNA is TGTGCCAGCAGTTACTCGAGGAGACAGTCCGGAAACACCATATATTTT.